These 30 T cell receptor beta chains originate from one sample sequenced in a study of CD4 T cells in relation to SARS-CoV-2 and coronaviruses. Before the COVID-19 pandemic, during about 2011-2019, CD4+ T cells were taken from unexposed donors. The protocol was immunoSEQ multiplex PCR, while the TCRdb copy is restricted to in-frame clones and leaves out a portion. The data show around 56,000 clones, more than 80% seen once. The sequenced sample was memory CD4+ T cells from PBMCs. Every receptor here comes from a human donor in good health.

The genes are TRBV5-1 and TRBJ2-4; the D gene is possibly TRBD1 (5 bases). The CDR3 has 16 residues. CDR1 and CDR2 from the germline V gene are SGHRS and YFSETQ. The V end lost 2 bases, the J end lost 1 base, and 13 bases lay between the germline ends. CDR3 amino acids: CASSFMDQGAKNIQYF. CDR3 DNA sequence: TGCGCCAGCAGCTTCATGGACCAGGGCGCCAAAAACATTCAGTACTTC.

The rearrangement uses TRBV12-1 and TRBJ2-7; the listed D gene, TRBD2, was not tested against the DNA. TRBV12-1 is tagged as a pseudogene. The CDR3 has 11 amino acids. The CDR3 loop is CASSFFGRQNF. CDR3 DNA: TGTGCCAGCAGCTTTTTCGGGAGGCAAAACTTC.

J is TRBJ2-5 and V is TRBV11-2, with D tentatively TRBD1 or TRBD2 (5 bases each). Trimming shortened V by 6 bases and J by 4 bases, and 9 bases separated the two germline ends. Germline V lookup: CDR1 SGHAT, CDR2 FQNNGV. The CDR3 loop spans 12 amino acids. CDR3 DNA: TGTGCCAGCAGGGCGAGGGGAGAGACCCAGTACTTC. Protein sequence: CASRARGETQYF.

The V gene is TRBV5-1, the J gene TRBJ2-7; a weak D match, TRBD2 (5 bases). The CDR3 extends over 15 amino acids. V was shortened by 4 bases and J by 2 bases, with 16 bases between the two germline ends. Germline lookup yields CDR1 SGHRS and CDR2 YFSETQ. In DNA form, the CDR3 reads TGCGCCAGCAGCCCGACCCCCGGGAACACCTACGAGCAGTACTTC. It specifies CASSPTPGNTYEQYF.

This sequence joins TRBV28 and TRBJ1-5; D perhaps matches TRBD1 (6 bases). Between the trimmed V and J ends, which lost 7 bases and 7 bases, there was a span of 17 bases. The CDR3 contains 14 residues. Germline-derived CDR1 and CDR2 are MDHEN and SYDVKM. The CDR3 here is CASTLLGARQPQHF. CDR3 coding DNA: TGTGCCAGCACCTTGTTGGGGGCACGGCAGCCCCAGCATTTT.

This rearrangement joins TRBV6-2 or TRBV6-3 to TRBJ2-7; D gene unclear. Trimming pared 5 bases from V and 2 bases from J, leaving 13 bases between. CDR1 is MNHEY, CDR2 SVGEGT, per germline. This CDR3 is 14 amino acids long. CDR3 nucleotide sequence: TGTGCCAGCAGTCTCGTGGGCAGCACCTACGAGCAGTACTTC. This gives the protein CASSLVGSTYEQYF.

The genes are TRBV7-9 and TRBJ2-3; 9 bases match TRBD2. The CDR3 extends over 15 amino acids. CDR1 is SEHNR, CDR2 FQNEAQ, per germline (reference sequence). The V and J ends lost 6 bases and 5 bases, in that order; junction bases with no gene match: 9. CDR3 sequence (DNA): TGTGCCAGCAGTCGAGGACTAGCGCAAAGAGATACGCAGTATTTT. It is translated as CASSRGLAQRDTQYF.

The V gene is TRBV4-1, the J gene TRBJ2-7, with D possibly TRBD2 on 5 matching bases. V lost 1 base, J lost 1 base, and 14 bases lay in between. The CDR3 is 16 amino acids. Germline V gene sequence: CDR1 MGHRA, CDR2 YSYEKL. CDR3 nucleotides: TGCGCCAGCAGCCAAGGTCGCCTGAGGGATTCCTACGAGCAGTACTTC. Its protein product is CASSQGRLRDSYEQYF.

The J gene is TRBJ1-6, the V gene TRBV10-3; D may be TRBD1 (6 bases). The germline V gene has CDR1 ENHRY and CDR2 SYGVKD. V lost 3 bases, J lost 3 bases, and 15 bases lay in between. The CDR3 extends over 17 amino acids. The CDR3 spells CAISDKETGHYNSPLHF. The CDR3 DNA is TGTGCCATCAGTGATAAGGAGACAGGCCACTATAATTCACCCCTCCACTTT.

This chain joins TRBV7-9 and TRBJ2-3; D unresolved. V was trimmed by 1 base and J by 4 bases, leaving 6 bases between them. CDR1 and CDR2 (germline): SEHNR, FQNEAQ (reference sequence). This CDR3 contains 13 residues. CDR3 protein: CASSLDPADTQYF. Written as DNA, the CDR3 is TGTGCCAGCAGCTTAGACCCAGCAGATACGCAGTATTTT.

The rearrangement uses TRBV24-1 and TRBJ2-1; 12 nucleotides line up with TRBD2. Germline lookup yields CDR1 KGHDR and CDR2 SFDVKD. The CDR3 is 16 residues long. After removal of 3 bases from V and 8 bases from J, the junction contained 7 bases not matched to a gene. CDR3 residues: CATSDASGRATDEQFF. Written as DNA, the CDR3 is TGTGCCACCAGTGATGCTAGCGGGAGGGCCACCGATGAGCAGTTCTTC.

This chain connects TRBV27 to TRBJ2-5; maybe TRBD1 (7 bases). Between the trimmed V and J ends, which lost 6 bases and 4 bases, there was a span of 15 bases. The CDR3 covers 14 residues. Looked up from germline, CDR1 is MNHEY and CDR2 is SMNVEV (reference sequence). The CDR3 region is CASSRRRGRETQYF. The CDR3 nucleotides read TGTGCCAGCAGCCGGAGGAGGGGGCGAGAGACCCAGTACTTC.

Here the CDR3 reads CASSRGYTGELFF. The CDR3 DNA is TGCGCCAGCAGCCGGGGCTATACCGGGGAGCTGTTTTTT. The rearrangement joins TRBV5-1 to TRBJ2-2; D might be TRBD1 or TRBD2, each matching 5 bases. Trimming shortened V by 4 bases and J by 5 bases, and 9 bases separated the two germline ends. This CDR3 region has 13 residues. The germline V gene has CDR1 SGHRS and CDR2 YFSETQ.

The rearrangement links TRBV7-9 to TRBJ1-6, with 8 nucleotides matching TRBD1. The CDR3 covers 17 residues. With 5 bases clipped from V and 3 bases from J, the junction kept 9 bases outside the gene matches. Germline CDR1 reads SEHNR; CDR2 reads FQNEAQ (reference sequence). CDR3 region: CASSPPGQGNYNSPLHF. The DNA for the CDR3 is TGTGCCAGCAGCCCGCCAGGACAGGGCAACTATAATTCACCCCTCCACTTT.

This chain links TRBV5-1 with TRBJ1-4, with 9 positions matching TRBD1. This CDR3 region has 15 residues. The trim removed 4 bases at V and 4 bases at J, leaving 5 bases unmatched. Looked up from germline, CDR1 is SGHRS and CDR2 is YFSETQ. The CDR3 DNA reads TGCGCCAGCAGCAACAGGGGGCCATATAATGAAAAACTGTTTTTT. It encodes CASSNRGPYNEKLFF.

This clone was recorded only once. The genes are TRBV28 and TRBJ2-4; no clear D. The V and J ends lost 4 bases and 0 bases respectively, with 10 bases between them. The germline gives CDR1 MDHEN, CDR2 SYDVKM. This CDR3 is built from 15 residues. The CDR3 bases are TGTGCCAGCAGTTCGGACCTTATAGCCAAAAACATTCAGTACTTC. Translation gives CASSSDLIAKNIQYF.

There are a few counts of this clone. This chain joins TRBV5-6 and TRBJ1-1; tentative D call: TRBD1 (5 bases). Germline V gene sequence: CDR1 SGHDT, CDR2 YYEEEE. The CDR3 consists of 19 residues. V was pared by 0 bases and J by 4 bases, with 25 bases between. The CDR3 nucleotides are TGTGCCAGCAGCTTGGGCCCCCGGCGGGCAGGGTTGAGGATCACTGAAGCTTTCTTT. Translation: CASSLGPRRAGLRITEAFF.

The V and J genes are TRBV2 and TRBJ1-1; D remains unclear. Trimming removed 4 bases from V and 0 bases from J, with 9 bases in between. Germline V lookup: CDR1 SNHLY, CDR2 FYNNEI. The CDR3 sequence is 14 residues long. CDR3 in DNA: TGTGCCAGCAGTGGAGAGGCACTGAACACTGAAGCTTTCTTT. This sequence encodes CASSGEALNTEAFF.

This rearrangement joins TRBV7-5 to TRBJ2-4; the tabulated D call, TRBD2, remains unverified against the DNA. TRBV7-5 is listed as a pseudogene. The CDR3 consists of 17 residues. The CDR3 sequence: CVRARPSCWGTLSIQYF. CDR3 coding DNA: TGTGTCAGAGCTCGCCCGTCGTGTTGGGGGACTCTGTCCATTCAGTACTTC.

The V call is TRBV7-3, the J call TRBJ2-3; 10 bases map to TRBD2. V shed 1 base, J shed 1 base, and the junction held 5 bases outside the gene matches. CDR3 length equals 17 residues. Per germline, CDR1 SGHTA and CDR2 FQGTGA. CDR3 amino acids: CASSLMASGSGTDTQYF. Written as DNA, the CDR3 is TGTGCCAGCAGCTTAATGGCTAGCGGGAGTGGCACAGATACGCAGTATTTT.

This clone was found once. The chain couples TRBV9 to TRBJ2-7; the D is unclear. The V and J ends lost 1 base and 7 bases respectively, with 9 bases between them. From germline, CDR1 is SGDLS and CDR2 YYNGEE. This CDR3 has 12 residues. The CDR3: CASSVLDGEQYF. CDR3 sequence (DNA): TGTGCCAGCAGCGTACTCGACGGGGAGCAGTACTTC.

This clone has just one count. This chain uses TRBV18 with TRBJ2-6; D not resolved. With 2 bases removed from V and 0 bases from J, the gap between germline ends came to 11 bases. Germline V gives CDR1 KGHSH, CDR2 LQKENI. The CDR3 is 17 amino acids. CDR3 sequence: CASSPAGVNSGANVLTF. In DNA form, the CDR3 reads TGTGCCAGCTCACCAGCAGGTGTGAACTCTGGGGCCAACGTCCTGACTTTC.

The gene calls are TRBV5-1 and TRBJ1-3; 7 bases map to TRBD1. The germline V gene has CDR1 SGHRS and CDR2 YFSETQ. This CDR3 spans 15 amino acids. Unmatched junction bases numbered 4, after V lost 4 bases and J lost 0 bases. DNA for the CDR3: TGCGCCAGCAGCCCGGGACAGAACTCTGGAAACACCATATATTTT. It is translated as CASSPGQNSGNTIYF.

This chain uses TRBV5-1 with TRBJ2-1; 11 bases line up with TRBD2. CDR3 length: 14 residues. J was trimmed by 12 bases and V by 1 base; bases with no gene match: 6. Germline assignment: CDR1 SGHRS and CDR2 YFSETQ. The CDR3 bases are TGCGCCAGCAGCTTGACTAGCGGGAGTTGGCGGCAGTTCTTC. Translated, it gives CASSLTSGSWRQFF.

The V and J genes are TRBV5-1 and TRBJ2-7; 8 positions agree with TRBD2. V gave up 5 bases and J gave up 2 bases; unmatched junction bases: 6. Germline assignment: CDR1 SGHRS and CDR2 YFSETQ. The CDR3 extends over 14 amino acids. The CDR3 nucleotides are TGCGCCAGCAGTTTAACTAGCGGAACCTACGAGCAGTACTTC. It translates to CASSLTSGTYEQYF.

The chain links TRBV27 to TRBJ2-7; D uncertain. With 4 bases removed from V and 6 bases from J, the gap between germline ends came to 13 bases. Germline V gives CDR1 MNHEY, CDR2 SMNVEV (reference sequence). The CDR3 contains 13 residues. The chain's CDR3 is CASSWAKLSEQYF. The CDR3 nucleotides read TGTGCCAGCAGTTGGGCTAAATTGTCCGAGCAGTACTTC.

The chain recombines TRBV27 with TRBJ1-6; 7 positions agree with TRBD1. The junction had 4 bases not matched to a gene; V was cut back by 5 bases and J by 0 bases. The CDR3 is made up of 16 amino acids. The germline gives CDR1 MNHEY, CDR2 SMNVEV (reference sequence). CDR3 amino acids: CASSPHRGSYNSPLHF. The CDR3 DNA sequence: TGTGCCAGCAGTCCCCACAGGGGCTCCTATAATTCACCCCTCCACTTT.

This chain connects TRBV18 to TRBJ1-6; 11 nucleotides line up with TRBD1. Looked up from germline, CDR1 is KGHSH and CDR2 is LQKENI. Unmatched junction bases numbered 18, after V lost 3 bases and J lost 8 bases. The CDR3 runs to 20 residues. The CDR3 nucleotides read TGTGCCAGCTCACCTACCTTGTTGAACTTTGGACAGGGGGCGCATTCACCCCTCCACTTT. The encoded protein is CASSPTLLNFGQGAHSPLHF.

This clone came up a few times. This chain links TRBV10-2 with TRBJ1-5; TRBD1 aligns across 8 bases. J gave up 6 bases and V 4 bases, and 8 bases lay outside the gene matches. Looked up from germline, CDR1 is WSHSY and CDR2 is SAAADI. The length of the CDR3 is 15 residues. The CDR3 loop is CASSGGGQAGQPQHF. CDR3 coding DNA: TGCGCCAGCAGTGGGGGGGGACAGGCGGGTCAGCCCCAGCATTTT.

The rearrangement uses TRBV5-1 and TRBJ1-4; TRBD1 matches 7 bases. Looked up from germline, CDR1 is SGHRS and CDR2 is YFSETQ. V lost 6 bases and J lost 4; bases outside the gene matches: 9. This CDR3 region has 15 residues. In DNA form, the CDR3 reads TGCGCCAGCATGGCGGGACAGAGTTTTAATGAAAAACTGTTTTTT. This encodes CASMAGQSFNEKLFF.